This T cell receptor beta chain appears in the sequencing data of a study of T-cell reconstitution after alpha-beta-depleted transplantation in children. This CDR3 contains 16 residues. Trimming cost V 5 bases and J 1 base; bases outside gene matches: 10. The germline V gene encodes CDR1 MNHEY and CDR2 SVGAGI. Molecular barcoding with unique molecular identifiers was used for the TCRbeta library. TCRdb reanalysed the PCR reads using MiXCR and keeps one entry per CDR3 protein. The data show fewer than 200,000 distinct CDR3 sequences, more than 6.5% seen once. This clonotype was seen ten or more times. This sequence joins TRBV6-5 and TRBJ1-1; 7 bases are shared with TRBD1. The starting material was PBMCs from the stem cell graft donor, obtained from the stem cell graft. The clonotype comes from a human donor who donated a stem cell graft to a child with Wiskott-Aldrich syndrome. CDR3: CASSQTRTGGNTEAFF. In nucleotides, the CDR3 is TGTGCCAGCAGTCAGACCCGGACAGGCGGGAACACTGAAGCTTTCTTT.